The present T cell receptor beta chain was sequenced within a study of blood T cell repertoires in COVID-19. Overall study context: Samples came from the United States, Italy and Spain, spanning acute and convalescent COVID-19. T cells, B-cell-depleted T cells, or PBMCs provided the cDNA or gDNA that served as material.

In the source study's methods: Amplification from reference gene primers served as the basis for estimated nucleated cell counts. TCRdb's copy holds only in-frame clones and misses some; the assay was immunoSEQ multiplex PCR. V, J and clone size were drawn from that table, and D and trimming were deduced from the DNA. The repertoire holds some 120,000 clones, with about 88% as singletons. This receptor was obtained from a middle-aged man with acute or convalescent COVID-19. The sample comprised peripheral blood.

In DNA, the CDR3 is TGTGCCAGCAGCCCCCGTTGGGGGCCCTCCTATAATTCACCCCTCCACTTT. This gives the protein CASSPRWGPSYNSPLHF. The V and J genes are TRBV3-1 (or the pseudogene TRBV3-2) and TRBJ1-6, with D maybe TRBD1 (6 bases). The V end lost 4 bases, the J end lost 0 bases, and 13 bases lay between the germline ends. Germline lookup yields CDR1 LGHDT and CDR2 YNNKEL (reference sequence). The CDR3 loop spans 17 amino acids.